A selection of T cell receptor beta chains follows, all from one sample in a study of blood T cell repertoires in COVID-19. Using immunoSEQ multiplex PCR, the repertoire was profiled, and TCRdb retains in-frame clones only, with some absent. The sample gives about half a million clones, approximately 91% of which show up once; 6.5% to 9.5% is in the top ten. Sequences were obtained from PBMCs or T cells enriched from blood (not recorded which). These receptor sequences come from a woman aged 55 to 70 who had recovered from COVID-19. The CDR3 runs from the conserved cysteine through the conserved F or W. The D gene is left open where the match is weak. A row's size may be missing; if present it is once, few, many or a size class.

abundance	d_gene	v_gene	j_gene	CDR3nt	CDR3aa
NA	TRBD2	TRBV7-8	TRBJ2-7	TGTGCCAGCAGCTCCCCGGGACTAGCGCGTGAGCAGTACTTC	CASSSPGLAREQYF
NA	NA	TRBV2	TRBJ1-5	TGTGCCAGCAGTGCGGGGTATAGCAATCAGCCCCAGCATTTT	CASSAGYSNQPQHF
NA	TRBD1	TRBV11-2	TRBJ1-3	TGTGCCAGCAGCCAGGACAGGGTGAGGGCTGGAAACACCATATATTTT	CASSQDRVRAGNTIYF
NA	NA	TRBV12-5	TRBJ2-6	TGTGCTAGTGGCTTGACGGTAGTTGGGGCCAACGTCCTGACTTTC	CASGLTVVGANVLTF
NA	TRBD1	TRBV27	TRBJ1-1	TGTGCCAGCAGGAAGACAGGGGTGAACACTGAAGCTTTCTTT	CASRKTGVNTEAFF
NA	TRBD1	TRBV19	TRBJ1-1	TGTGCCAGTAGTAGAGATCCGACAGGGTACACTGAAGCTTTCTTT	CASSRDPTGYTEAFF
NA	NA	TRBV2	TRBJ2-4	TGTGCCAGCAGGAGACAGCTAGCCAAAAACATTCAGTACTTC	CASRRQLAKNIQYF
NA	NA	TRBV12-3/TRBV12-4	TRBJ1-1	TGTGCCAGCAGTTCTCAGATGAACACTGAAGCTTTCTTT	CASSSQMNTEAFF
NA	NA	TRBV6-5	TRBJ1-2	TGTGCCAGCAGGGGCATAACAGGGAACTATGGCTACACCTTC	CASRGITGNYGYTF
once	TRBD2	TRBV18	TRBJ2-1	TGTGCCAGCTCACCCCTAGCGGGGAGCCGCAATGAGCAGTTCTTC	CASSPLAGSRNEQFF
once	TRBD2	TRBV19	TRBJ2-3	TGTGCCAGTAGTATCCAGCGGGGGTCCACAGATACGCAGTATTTT	CASSIQRGSTDTQYF
NA	NA	TRBV4-1	TRBJ1-2	TGCGCCAGCAGCCAAGACCCTCCGATCGGGGGAAGACTGTATGGCTACACCTTC	CASSQDPPIGGRLYGYTF
once	TRBD1	TRBV5-1	TRBJ2-5	TGCGCCAGCAGCTCCGGAGAGGGGGCGGAGACCCAGTACTTC	CASSSGEGAETQYF
NA	NA	TRBV5-1	TRBJ1-2	TGCGCCAGCAGCTTTGGCGTGGGACGCCCCCGGGAGTATGGCTACACCTTC	CASSFGVGRPREYGYTF
NA	NA	TRBV5-6	TRBJ2-7	TGTGCCAGCAGCTTGGTCTTCGACGAGCAGTACTTC	CASSLVFDEQYF
NA	NA	TRBV9	TRBJ2-3	TGTGCCAGCAGTGCGGGGCCGAGCACAGATACGCAGTATTTT	CASSAGPSTDTQYF
NA	NA	TRBV3-1/TRBV3-2	TRBJ1-2	TGTGCCAGCAGCTCTGAGGGAGGACTCTACACCTTC	CASSSEGGLYTF
once	TRBD1	TRBV3-1/TRBV3-2	TRBJ1-2	TGTGCCAGCAGCCAAGTGGGGGACAGGGGAACCTTC	CASSQVGDRGTF
NA	NA	TRBV6-6	TRBJ2-6	TGTGCCAGCAGTCCCCAGGGAGGGGGGGCTGGGGCCAACGTCCTGACTTTC	CASSPQGGGAGANVLTF
NA	TRBD2	TRBV18	TRBJ2-7	TGTGCCAGCTCACCGATGAGCGGGGGGGCCCAAGAGCAGTACTTC	CASSPMSGGAQEQYF
NA	NA	TRBV6-1	TRBJ1-2	TGTGCCAGCAGTGAACAAGGACACTCCTATGGCTACACCTTC	CASSEQGHSYGYTF
NA	NA	TRBV7-8	TRBJ1-6	TGTGCCAGCAGCTTCGGCGGGGATAATTCACCCCTCCACTTT	CASSFGGDNSPLHF
NA	TRBD1	TRBV4-1	TRBJ1-4	TGCGCCAGCAGCCAAGATCCCCGCCGGGACAGGGGGGCTAATGAAAAACTGTTTTTT	CASSQDPRRDRGANEKLFF
NA	NA	TRBV19	TRBJ1-3	TGTGCCAGTAGGGCACGCTTAACAGCCTCTGGAAACACCATATATTTT	CASRARLTASGNTIYF
NA	NA	TRBV19	TRBJ1-5	TGTGCCAGTAGTAGACAGCCCTATCAGCCCCAGCATTTT	CASSRQPYQPQHF
NA	TRBD1	TRBV15	TRBJ2-7	TGTGCCACCAGCAGAGATAGGGGACAGGGGTTCCACGAGCAGTACTTC	CATSRDRGQGFHEQYF
NA	NA	TRBV6-5	TRBJ1-6	TGTGCCAGCAGCAGGTTAAATTCACCCCTCCACTTT	CASSRLNSPLHF
NA	TRBD1	TRBV6-5	TRBJ1-4	TGTGCCAGCAGAACGGGACAGGCAACTAATGAAAAACTGTTTTTT	CASRTGQATNEKLFF
NA	NA	TRBV2	TRBJ1-5	TGTGCCAGCAGACAGGGCGGCAATCAGCCCCAGCATTTT	CASRQGGNQPQHF
NA	NA	TRBV18	TRBJ1-1	TGTGCCAGCTCACCCCCCCAGGGGCCCCCTCTGGTGAGAGCTTTCTTT	CASSPPQGPPLVRAFF
NA	TRBD1	TRBV11-2	TRBJ1-1	TGTGCCAGCAGCTTCGGGACAGTGGGCGAAGCTTTCTTT	CASSFGTVGEAFF
once	TRBD2	TRBV4-1	TRBJ2-7	TGCGCCAGCAGCCAAGATCTGGCGGGGGGGCCGGTCGAGCAGTACTTC	CASSQDLAGGPVEQYF
NA	NA	TRBV6-1	TRBJ1-3	TGTGCCAGCAGTGATACGGCAGGGTACGGAAACACCATATATTTT	CASSDTAGYGNTIYF
NA	TRBD1	TRBV11-3	TRBJ1-5	TGTGCCAGCCCAATCACAACAGGGGGAAGTGGCAATCAGCCCCAGCATTTT	CASPITTGGSGNQPQHF
NA	NA	TRBV11-3	TRBJ1-4	TGTGCCAGCAGCTTAGTGTCTGACCCGGCGGTAGGACTGTTTTTT	CASSLVSDPAVGLFF
NA	TRBD1	TRBV5-1	TRBJ1-1	TGCGCCAGCAGCCTAGCCCGGGACAGGGGGTCGAACACTGAAGCTTTCTTT	CASSLARDRGSNTEAFF
NA	NA	TRBV13	TRBJ1-3	TGTGCCAGCAGCTTCGTCGGGAACACCATATATTTT	CASSFVGNTIYF
NA	NA	TRBV4-2	TRBJ2-5	TGTGCCAGCAGCCAAGATGAGGGAGAGACCCAGTACTTC	CASSQDEGETQYF
NA	NA	TRBV10-3	TRBJ1-3	TGTGCCATCAAGGGGGTTTCGGGAAACACCATATATTTT	CAIKGVSGNTIYF
NA	TRBD2	TRBV7-2	TRBJ2-1	TGTGCCAGCAGCTTGCTAGCGGGGGGGTCCAATGAGCAGTTCTTC	CASSLLAGGSNEQFF
NA	TRBD2	TRBV24-1	TRBJ2-1	TGTGCCACCAGTGATTGGGAGGGGAGCTCCTACAATGAGCAGTTCTTC	CATSDWEGSSYNEQFF
NA	TRBD1	TRBV2	TRBJ1-1	TGTGCCAGCAGGGGGACAGGGGGAACTGAAGCTTTCTTT	CASRGTGGTEAFF
NA	TRBD1	TRBV12-5	TRBJ1-5	TGTGCTAGTGGTTTGGTTGTGACCGGGACAGGGCGAAATCAGCCCCAGCATTTT	CASGLVVTGTGRNQPQHF
NA	TRBD2	TRBV5-1	TRBJ2-1	TGCGCCAGCAGCAGCTCGGGGGGGCCTACCTACAATGAGCAGTTCTTC	CASSSSGGPTYNEQFF
NA	TRBD2	TRBV2	TRBJ2-7	TGTGCCAGCAGTGCCCAGGGGACTAGCGGGGGAGGAGAGCAGTACTTC	CASSAQGTSGGGEQYF
once	TRBD1	TRBV2	TRBJ1-1	TGTGCCAGCAGAGGACAGGGCGGTGAAGCTTTCTTT	CASRGQGGEAFF
NA	TRBD1	TRBV30	TRBJ2-5	TGTGCCTGGAGTCAGGAAACCGGGACAGGGGGTTCAGAGACCCAGTACTTC	CAWSQETGTGGSETQYF
NA	TRBD1	TRBV18	TRBJ1-2	TGTGCCAGCTCGCCCGACAGGGCCCTAGGAAATGGCTACACCTTC	CASSPDRALGNGYTF
NA	TRBD2	TRBV5-1	TRBJ2-2	TGCGCCAGCACCAGACTAGCGGGGGCGAACACCGGGGAGCTGTTTTTT	CASTRLAGANTGELFF
NA	NA	TRBV10-1	TRBJ1-4	TGCGCCAGCAGTCCCCCGGGAGCGGAAAAACTGTTTTTT	CASSPPGAEKLFF
NA	TRBD2	TRBV5-1	TRBJ2-1	TGCGCCAGCAGCTTGGACGTGGGACTAGCGATCTCCTACAATGAGCAGTTCTTC	CASSLDVGLAISYNEQFF
NA	TRBD1	TRBV2	TRBJ2-4	TGTGCCAGCAGTGTGGAAGGGACAGCGAACATTCAGTACTTC	CASSVEGTANIQYF
NA	NA	TRBV4-1	TRBJ2-5	TGCGCCAGCAGCCAAGATCAGGCGGGGAAGGGGCAAGAGACCCAGTACTTC	CASSQDQAGKGQETQYF
NA	NA	TRBV2	TRBJ1-4	TGTGCCAGCACCCTGGACAGACTTAATGAAAAACTGTTTTTT	CASTLDRLNEKLFF
NA	NA	TRBV2	TRBJ2-7	TGTGCCAGCAGTATCCTGTTGGCTAGTGTTGTCTACGAGCAGTACTTC	CASSILLASVVYEQYF
NA	NA	TRBV9	TRBJ1-2	TGTGCCAGCAGCGTAACGCCTGCGGACAGCCGCTATGGCTACACCTTC	CASSVTPADSRYGYTF
NA	NA	TRBV19	TRBJ1-5	TGTGCCAGTAGTATCCGGAGGGGAAGCAATCAGCCCCAGCATTTT	CASSIRRGSNQPQHF
NA	NA	TRBV19	TRBJ2-2	TGTGCCAGTAGTATACAGGGGCCCTCGAACACCGGGGAGCTGTTTTTT	CASSIQGPSNTGELFF
NA	NA	TRBV19	TRBJ1-1	TGTGCCAGTAGTTACGGGGGGCCGGGCGCTGAAGCTTTCTTT	CASSYGGPGAEAFF
NA	NA	TRBV6-5	TRBJ2-7	TGTGCCAGCAGTTACTCCGGAGGGGGCGAGTCCTACGAGCAGTACTTC	CASSYSGGGESYEQYF